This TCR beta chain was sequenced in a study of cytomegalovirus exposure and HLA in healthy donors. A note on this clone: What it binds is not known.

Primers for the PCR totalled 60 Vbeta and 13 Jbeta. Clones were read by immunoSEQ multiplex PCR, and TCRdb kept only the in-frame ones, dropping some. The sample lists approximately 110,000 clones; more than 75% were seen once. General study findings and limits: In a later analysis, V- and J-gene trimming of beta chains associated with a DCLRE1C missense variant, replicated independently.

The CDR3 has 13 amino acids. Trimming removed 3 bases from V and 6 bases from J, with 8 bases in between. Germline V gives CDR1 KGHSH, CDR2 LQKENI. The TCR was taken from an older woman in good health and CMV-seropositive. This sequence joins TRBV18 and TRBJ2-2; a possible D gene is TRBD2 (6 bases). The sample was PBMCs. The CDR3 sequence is CASSPSGSGELFF. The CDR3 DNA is TGTGCCAGCTCACCTAGCGGATCCGGGGAGCTGTTTTTT.